The sequence of this T cell receptor (beta chain) was determined in a study of shared clonotypes between healthy human individuals. Study-wide results and caveats: Relative to their counterparts shared across all four donors, non-shared clonotypes exhibited diminished generation probabilities. Generally, naive subsets (rather than memory subsets) showed larger estimated richness.

Original analysis: Junction-only sequences without quality scores were provided by ImmunoSEQ, so filtering was different. The repertoire was sequenced with immunoSEQ multiplex PCR; TCRdb's copy has only in-frame clones and lacks some. The DNA gave D and trimming, while V, J and clone size come from that table. The sample contains some 360,000 clones, around 79% of which appear only once. CD4+ cell separation produced CD45RA+ naive and CD45RA-negative memory subsets. Worth noting for this clone: Its antigen is as yet unknown.

This TCR came from a man younger than 40 in good health. Sequencing was done on a sample of memory CD4+ T cells sorted from blood. Stated subset: CD45RA-negative fraction.

CDR3 DNA sequence: TGTGCCAGCAGTCCGAACAGGGGAGGGACTGAAGCTTTCTTT. Translation gives CASSPNRGGTEAFF. The genes are TRBV28 and TRBJ1-1; 7 bases align to TRBD1. Germline V gene sequence: CDR1 MDHEN, CDR2 SYDVKM. The CDR3 totals 14 residues. V dropped 5 bases and J dropped 5; count of bases not matched to a gene: 8.